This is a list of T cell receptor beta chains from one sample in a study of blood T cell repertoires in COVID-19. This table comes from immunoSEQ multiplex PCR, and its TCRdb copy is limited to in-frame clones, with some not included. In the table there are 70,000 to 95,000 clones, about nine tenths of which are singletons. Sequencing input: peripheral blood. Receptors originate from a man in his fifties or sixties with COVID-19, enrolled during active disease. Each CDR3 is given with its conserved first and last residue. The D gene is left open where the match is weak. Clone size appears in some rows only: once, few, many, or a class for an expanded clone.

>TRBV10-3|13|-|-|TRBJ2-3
TGTGCCATCAGTGAAGCGGCCACAGATACGCAGTATTTT
CAISEAATDTQYF
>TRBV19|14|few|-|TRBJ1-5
TGTGCCAGTAGTATGCAGGGAGGATTTCAGCCCCAGCATTTT
CASSMQGGFQPQHF
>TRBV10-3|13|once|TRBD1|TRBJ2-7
TGTGCCACCGGGACAGGCCATGACTACGAGCAGTACTTC
CATGTGHDYEQYF
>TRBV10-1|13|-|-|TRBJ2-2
TGCGCCAGCAGTGTTGGGGGGACCGGGGAGCTGTTTTTT
CASSVGGTGELFF
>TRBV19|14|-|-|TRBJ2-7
TGTGCCAGTAGTATCTCCGCAGGGTGGAACGAGCAGTACTTC
CASSISAGWNEQYF
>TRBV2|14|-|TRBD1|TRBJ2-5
TGTGCCAGCAGTCGGGACAGGGGGGCCGAGACCCAGTACTTC
CASSRDRGAETQYF
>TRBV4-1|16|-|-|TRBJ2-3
TGCGCCAGCAGCCAAGATGGCAGGAGGGCGACAGATACGCAGTATTTT
CASSQDGRRATDTQYF
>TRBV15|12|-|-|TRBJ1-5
TGTGCCACCAGCAGAGCAGTTCAGCCCCAGCATTTT
CATSRAVQPQHF
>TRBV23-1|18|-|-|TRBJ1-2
TGCGCCAGCAGTCTGGAAATAATGAGGAAAGTCGGCAACTATGGCTACACCTTC
CASSLEIMRKVGNYGYTF
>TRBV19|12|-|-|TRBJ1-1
TGTGCCAGTAGTATTAGGGGAACTGAAGCTTTCTTT
CASSIRGTEAFF
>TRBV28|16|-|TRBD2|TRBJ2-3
TGTGCCAGCAGTTTACGACTAGCGGGAGGACCAGATACGCAGTATTTT
CASSLRLAGGPDTQYF
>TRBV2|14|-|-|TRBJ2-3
TGTGCCATCCCCGGGACACGGGGCACAGATACGCAGTATTTT
CAIPGTRGTDTQYF
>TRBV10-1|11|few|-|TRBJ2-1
TGCGCCAGCAGCTCAGGGAATGAGCAGTTCTTC
CASSSGNEQFF
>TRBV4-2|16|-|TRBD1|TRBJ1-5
TGTGCCAGCAGCCAAGATGCCGGGACAGGAACCCCGCCCCAGCATTTT
CASSQDAGTGTPPQHF
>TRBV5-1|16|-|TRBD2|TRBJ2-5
TGCGCCAGCAGCTGGAGGACTAGCGCCCTACAAGAGACCCAGTACTTC
CASSWRTSALQETQYF
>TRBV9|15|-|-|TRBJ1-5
TGTGCCAGCAGCGTATCGGGGGATAGCAATCAGCCCCAGCATTTT
CASSVSGDSNQPQHF
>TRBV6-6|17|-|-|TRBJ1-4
TGTGCCAGCAGTCGCCAGGGCGCTCGTGCAACTAATGAAAAACTGTTTTTT
CASSRQGARATNEKLFF
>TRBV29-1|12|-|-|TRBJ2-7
TGCAGCGTTGGCCCAGGGGTCCACGAGCAGTACTTC
CSVGPGVHEQYF
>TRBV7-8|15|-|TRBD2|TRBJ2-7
TGTGCCAGCAGCTTAGAGGGTAGCGGGGTCTACGAGCAGTACTTC
CASSLEGSGVYEQYF
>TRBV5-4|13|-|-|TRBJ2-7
TGTGCCAGCAGCTTGGGCGGGAATTACGAGCAGTACTTC
CASSLGGNYEQYF
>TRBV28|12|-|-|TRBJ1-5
TGTGCCAGCAGTTTAGCCGGGCAGCCCCAGCATTTT
CASSLAGQPQHF
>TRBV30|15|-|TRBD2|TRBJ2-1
TGTGCCTGGGCCCGACTAGCGGGAGGGCCCTATGAGCAGTTCTTC
CAWARLAGGPYEQFF
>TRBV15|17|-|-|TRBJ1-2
TGTGCCACCAGCAGAGGTGGGTTTTCAGGCCCTACCTATGGCTACACCTTC
CATSRGGFSGPTYGYTF
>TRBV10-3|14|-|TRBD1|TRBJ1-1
TGTGCCATCAGTGAGCCTGGACAGGGCACTGAAGCTTTCTTT
CAISEPGQGTEAFF
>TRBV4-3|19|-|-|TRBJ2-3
TGCGCCAGCAGCCAAGATGGACACAGCAGCAGTGCTAGCACAGATACGCAGTATTTT
CASSQDGHSSSASTDTQYF
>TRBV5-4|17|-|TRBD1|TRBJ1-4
TGTGCCAGCAGCCCGGGGTCCCACAGGGGCGCTAGGGAAAAACTGTTTTTT
CASSPGSHRGAREKLFF